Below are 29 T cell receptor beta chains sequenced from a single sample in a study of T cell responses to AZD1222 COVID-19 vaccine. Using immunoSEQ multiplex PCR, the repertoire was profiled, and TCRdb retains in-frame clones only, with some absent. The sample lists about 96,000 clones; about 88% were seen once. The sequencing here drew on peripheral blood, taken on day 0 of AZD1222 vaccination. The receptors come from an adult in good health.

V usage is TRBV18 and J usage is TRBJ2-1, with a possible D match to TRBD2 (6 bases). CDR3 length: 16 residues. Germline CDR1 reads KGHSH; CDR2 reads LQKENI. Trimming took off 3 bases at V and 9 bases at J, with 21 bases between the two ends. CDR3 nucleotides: TGTGCCAGCTCACCCCGGGGGTCTCTGGCAGGGACTGAGCAGTTCTTC. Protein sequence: CASSPRGSLAGTEQFF.

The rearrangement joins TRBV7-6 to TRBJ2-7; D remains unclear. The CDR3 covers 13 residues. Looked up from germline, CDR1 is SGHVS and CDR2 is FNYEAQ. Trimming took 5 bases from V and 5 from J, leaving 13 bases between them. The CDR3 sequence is CASSNGLPDEQYF. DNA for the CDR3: TGTGCCAGCAGCAACGGTCTCCCAGACGAGCAGTACTTC.

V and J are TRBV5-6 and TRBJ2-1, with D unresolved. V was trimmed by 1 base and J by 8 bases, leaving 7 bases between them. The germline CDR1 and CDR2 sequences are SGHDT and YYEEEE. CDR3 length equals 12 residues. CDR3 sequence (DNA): TGTGCCAGCAGCTTGAGGGTTGATGAGCAGTTCTTC. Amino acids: CASSLRVDEQFF.

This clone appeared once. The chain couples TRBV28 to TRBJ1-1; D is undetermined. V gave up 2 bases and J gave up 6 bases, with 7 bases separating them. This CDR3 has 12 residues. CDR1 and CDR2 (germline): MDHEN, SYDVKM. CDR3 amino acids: CASSLRLAEAFF. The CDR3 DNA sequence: TGTGCCAGCAGTTTAAGGCTGGCTGAAGCTTTCTTT.

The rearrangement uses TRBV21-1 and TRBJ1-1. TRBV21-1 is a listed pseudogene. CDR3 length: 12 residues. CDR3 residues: CASRLLNTEAFF. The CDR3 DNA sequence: TGTGCCAGCAGGCTACTGAACACTGAAGCTTTCTTT.

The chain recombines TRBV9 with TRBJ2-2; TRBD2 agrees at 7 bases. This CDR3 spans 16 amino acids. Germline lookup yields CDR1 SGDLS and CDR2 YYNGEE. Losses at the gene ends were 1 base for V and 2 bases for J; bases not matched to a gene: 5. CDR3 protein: CASSVRRLANTGELFF. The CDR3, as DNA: TGTGCCAGCAGCGTACGTAGACTAGCCAACACCGGGGAGCTGTTTTTT.

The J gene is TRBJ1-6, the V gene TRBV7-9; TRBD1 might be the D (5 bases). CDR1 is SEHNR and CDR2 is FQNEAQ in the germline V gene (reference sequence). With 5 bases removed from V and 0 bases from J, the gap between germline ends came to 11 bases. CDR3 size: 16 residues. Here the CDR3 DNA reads TGTGCCAGCAGCCCCCCCGACAGCTCCTATAATTCACCCCTCCACTTT. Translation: CASSPPDSSYNSPLHF.

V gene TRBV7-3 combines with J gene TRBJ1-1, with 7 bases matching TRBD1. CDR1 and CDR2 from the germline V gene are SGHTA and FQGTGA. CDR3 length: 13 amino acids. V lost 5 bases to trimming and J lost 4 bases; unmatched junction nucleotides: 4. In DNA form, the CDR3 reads TGTGCCAGCAGCCCCGGACAGGCCACTGAAGCTTTCTTT. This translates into CASSPGQATEAFF. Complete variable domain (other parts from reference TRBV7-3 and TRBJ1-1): GAGVSQTPSNKVTEKGKYVELRCDPISGHTALYWYRQSLGQGPEFLIYFQGTGAADDSGLPNDRFFAVRPEGSVSTLKIQRTERGDSAVYLCASSPGQATEAFFGQGTRLTVV.

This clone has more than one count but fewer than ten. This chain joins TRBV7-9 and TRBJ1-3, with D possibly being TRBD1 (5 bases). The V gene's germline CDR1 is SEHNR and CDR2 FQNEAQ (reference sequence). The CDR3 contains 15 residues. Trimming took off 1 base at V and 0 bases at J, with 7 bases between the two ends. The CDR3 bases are TGTGCCAGCAGCTTAGGGGACTACTCTGGAAACACCATATATTTT. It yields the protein CASSLGDYSGNTIYF.

In DNA form, the CDR3 reads TGCGCCAGCAGCTTGCCCAGAGGGGGCACTGTGGACGAGCAGTACTTC. Its protein is CASSLPRGGTVDEQYF. The chain carries TRBV5-1 and TRBJ2-7; 7 bases map to TRBD1. Trimming removed 1 base from V and 5 bases from J; junction bases left unmatched: 12. Germline CDR1 is SGHRS and CDR2 is YFSETQ. The CDR3 runs 16 residues.

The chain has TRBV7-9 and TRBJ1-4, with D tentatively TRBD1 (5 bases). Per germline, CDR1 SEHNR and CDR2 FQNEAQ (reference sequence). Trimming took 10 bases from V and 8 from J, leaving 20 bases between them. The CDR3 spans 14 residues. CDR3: CATRGGATVEKLFF. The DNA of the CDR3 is TGTGCCACCAGAGGAGGGGCGACGGTCGAAAAACTGTTTTTT.

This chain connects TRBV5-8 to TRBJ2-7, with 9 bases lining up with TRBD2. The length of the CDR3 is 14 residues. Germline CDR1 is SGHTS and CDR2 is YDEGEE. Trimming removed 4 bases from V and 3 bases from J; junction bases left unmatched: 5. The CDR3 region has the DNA TGTGCCAGCAGCAAGGGACTAGCTCTCTACGAGCAGTACTTC. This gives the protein CASSKGLALYEQYF.

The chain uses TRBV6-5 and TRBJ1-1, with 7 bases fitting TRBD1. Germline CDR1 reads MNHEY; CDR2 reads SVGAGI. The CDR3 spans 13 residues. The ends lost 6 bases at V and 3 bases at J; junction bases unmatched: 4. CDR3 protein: CASSNDRDTEAFF. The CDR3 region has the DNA TGTGCCAGCAGCAACGACAGGGACACTGAAGCTTTCTTT.

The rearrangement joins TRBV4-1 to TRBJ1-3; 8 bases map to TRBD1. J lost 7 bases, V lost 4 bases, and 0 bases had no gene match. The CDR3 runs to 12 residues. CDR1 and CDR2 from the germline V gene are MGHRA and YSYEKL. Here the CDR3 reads CASSRTGNTIYF. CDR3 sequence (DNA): TGCGCCAGCAGCCGGACAGGGAACACCATATATTTT.

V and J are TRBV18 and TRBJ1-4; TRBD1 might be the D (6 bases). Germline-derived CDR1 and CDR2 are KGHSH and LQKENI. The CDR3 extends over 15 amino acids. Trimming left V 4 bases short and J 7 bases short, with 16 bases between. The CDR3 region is CASSLQQGVPEKLFF. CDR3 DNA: TGTGCCAGCTCACTACAACAGGGAGTTCCTGAAAAACTGTTTTTT.

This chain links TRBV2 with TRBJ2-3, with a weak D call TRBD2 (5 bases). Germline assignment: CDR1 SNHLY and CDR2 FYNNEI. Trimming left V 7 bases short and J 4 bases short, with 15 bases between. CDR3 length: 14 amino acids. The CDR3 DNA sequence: TGTGCCAGCACCCAGTCGGGAAGCGCAGATACGCAGTATTTT. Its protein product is CASTQSGSADTQYF.

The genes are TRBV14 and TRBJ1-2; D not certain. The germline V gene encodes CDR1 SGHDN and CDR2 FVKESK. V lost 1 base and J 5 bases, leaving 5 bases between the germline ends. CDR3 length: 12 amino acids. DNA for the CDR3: TGTGCCAGCAGCCAAGGCCTATATGGCTACACCTTC. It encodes CASSQGLYGYTF.

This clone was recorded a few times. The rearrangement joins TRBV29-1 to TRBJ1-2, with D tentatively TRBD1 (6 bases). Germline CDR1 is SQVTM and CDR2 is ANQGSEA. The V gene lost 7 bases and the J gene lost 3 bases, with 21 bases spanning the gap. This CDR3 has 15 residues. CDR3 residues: CSGFLGGTGHYGYTF. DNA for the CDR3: TGCAGCGGTTTTCTAGGGGGGACGGGCCACTATGGCTACACCTTC.

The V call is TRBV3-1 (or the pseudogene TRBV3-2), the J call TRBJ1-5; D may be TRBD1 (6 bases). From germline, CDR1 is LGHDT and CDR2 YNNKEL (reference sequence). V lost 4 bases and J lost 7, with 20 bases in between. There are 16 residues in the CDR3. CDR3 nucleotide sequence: TGTGCCAGCAGCCCCCGGGGGGGGGCAAGGGGACAGCCCCAGCATTTT. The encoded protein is CASSPRGGARGQPQHF.

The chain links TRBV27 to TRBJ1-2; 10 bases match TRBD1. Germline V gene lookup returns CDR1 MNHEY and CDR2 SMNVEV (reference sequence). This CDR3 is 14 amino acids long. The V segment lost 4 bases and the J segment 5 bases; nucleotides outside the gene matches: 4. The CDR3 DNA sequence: TGTGCCAGCAGTTCCCGACAGGGGGCGTATGGCTACACCTTC. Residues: CASSSRQGAYGYTF.

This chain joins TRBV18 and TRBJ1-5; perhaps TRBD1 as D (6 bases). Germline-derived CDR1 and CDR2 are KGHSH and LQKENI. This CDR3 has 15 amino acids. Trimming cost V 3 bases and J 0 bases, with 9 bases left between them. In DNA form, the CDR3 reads TGTGCCAGCTCACCCCAGGGGAATAGCAATCAGCCCCAGCATTTT. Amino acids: CASSPQGNSNQPQHF.

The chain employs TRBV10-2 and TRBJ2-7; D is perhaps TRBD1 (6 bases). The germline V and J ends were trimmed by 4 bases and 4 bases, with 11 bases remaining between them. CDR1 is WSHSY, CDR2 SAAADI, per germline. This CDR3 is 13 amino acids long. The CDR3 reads CASSGQVGYEQYF. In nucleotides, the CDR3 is TGCGCCAGCAGTGGACAGGTAGGGTACGAGCAGTACTTC.

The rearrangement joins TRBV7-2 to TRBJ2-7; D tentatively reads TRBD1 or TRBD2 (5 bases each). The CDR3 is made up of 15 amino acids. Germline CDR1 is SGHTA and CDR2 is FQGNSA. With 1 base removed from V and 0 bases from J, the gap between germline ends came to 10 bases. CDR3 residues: CASSLDPGPSYEQYF. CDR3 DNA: TGTGCCAGCAGCTTAGATCCGGGGCCCTCCTACGAGCAGTACTTC.

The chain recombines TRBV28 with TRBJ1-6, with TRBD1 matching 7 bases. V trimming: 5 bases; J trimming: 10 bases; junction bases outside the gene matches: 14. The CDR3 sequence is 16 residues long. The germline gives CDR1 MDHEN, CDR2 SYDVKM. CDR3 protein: CASSADEGAVNSPLHF. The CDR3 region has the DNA TGTGCCAGCAGTGCGGACGAGGGGGCTGTGAACTCACCCCTCCACTTT. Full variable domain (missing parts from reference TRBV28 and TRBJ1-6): DVKVTQSSRYLVKRTGEKVFLECVQDMDHENMFWYRQDPGLGLRLIYFSYDVKMKEKGDIPEGYSVSREKKERFSLILESASTNQTSMYLCASSADEGAVNSPLHFGNGTRLTVT.

This CDR3 is CASSRDRWVNQPQHF. CDR3 coding DNA: TGTGCCAGCAGCCGGGACAGGTGGGTCAATCAGCCCCAGCATTTT. The chain couples TRBV7-2 to TRBJ1-5; 8 bases are shared with TRBD1. J gave up 3 bases and V 5 bases, and 6 bases lay outside the gene matches. Per germline, CDR1 SGHTA and CDR2 FQGNSA. There are 15 residues in the CDR3. Full variable domain (rest looked up from reference TRBV7-2 and TRBJ1-5): GAGVSQSPSNKVTEKGKDVELRCDPISGHTALYWYRQSLGQGLEFLIYFQGNSAPDKSGLPSDRFSAERTGGSVSTLTIQRTQQEDSAVYLCASSRDRWVNQPQHFGDGTRLSIL.

CDR3 loop: CASSLEVGAYTGELFF. The CDR3 DNA reads TGTGCCAGCAGTTTAGAAGTCGGGGCTTACACCGGGGAGCTGTTTTTT. V and J are TRBV27 and TRBJ2-2, with D perhaps assigned TRBD1 or TRBD2 (5 bases each). Germline V gives CDR1 MNHEY, CDR2 SMNVEV (reference sequence). V was trimmed by 2 bases and J by 3 bases, leaving 13 bases between them. The length of the CDR3 is 16 residues.

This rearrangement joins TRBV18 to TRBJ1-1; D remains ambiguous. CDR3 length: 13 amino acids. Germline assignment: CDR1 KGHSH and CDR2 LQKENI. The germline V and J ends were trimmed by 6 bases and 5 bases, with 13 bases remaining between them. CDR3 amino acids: CASSAEPRTEAFF. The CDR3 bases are TGTGCCAGCTCGGCCGAGCCGAGAACTGAAGCTTTCTTT.

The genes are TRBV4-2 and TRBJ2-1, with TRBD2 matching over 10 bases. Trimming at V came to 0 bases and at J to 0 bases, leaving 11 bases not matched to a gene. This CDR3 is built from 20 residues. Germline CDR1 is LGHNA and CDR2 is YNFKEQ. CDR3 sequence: CASSQDGLAGATSSYNEQFF. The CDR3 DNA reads TGTGCCAGCAGCCAAGATGGCCTAGCGGGGGCCACAAGCTCCTACAATGAGCAGTTCTTC.

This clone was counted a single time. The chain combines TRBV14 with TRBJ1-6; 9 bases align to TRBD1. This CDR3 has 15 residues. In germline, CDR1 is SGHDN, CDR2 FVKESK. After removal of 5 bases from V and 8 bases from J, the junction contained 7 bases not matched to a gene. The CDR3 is CASSGQTGGYSPLHF. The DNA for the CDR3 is TGTGCCAGCAGCGGTCAGACAGGGGGTTATTCACCCCTCCACTTT.